What follows are 8 T cell receptor beta chains derived from one specimen sequenced in a study of naive and memory T cell subsets (dated by TCRdb to between 2016 and 2019). Libraries were constructed by UMI-ligation and nested PCR. Sequenced using an Illumina MiSeq. The beta constant-region primer consisted of an equimolar mixture of two oligonucleotides that together covered TRBC1 and TRBC2. Four rounds of PCR, combining the SP2 primer with nested alpha and beta constant-region primers, were used to amplify the ligated cDNA. TCRdb trimmed public reads at Q25 via fastp, called clones via MiXCR and kept in-frame beta chains. Each record represents a unique CDR3 protein, reported with the most common genes and DNA among its rows. Across this sample there are 95,000 to 150,000 distinct CDR3 sequences, with just over 35% seen only once. The top ten clones comprise less than 1% of the sample. Specimen: central memory CD4+ T cells from blood. The sample's cell subset or site label, in plain terms: central memory, CD45RA- CD27+. These receptors were collected from a human donor in good health.

V gene TRBV6-6 combines with J gene TRBJ2-7; 7 bases match TRBD1. The V gene end was trimmed by 4 bases and the J gene end by 1 base; junction bases not matched to a gene: 4. The CDR3 is made up of 14 amino acids. CDR1 and CDR2 from the germline V gene are MNHNY and SVGAGI (reference sequence). CDR3 in amino acids: CASSFTGQSYEQYF. The CDR3 bases are TGTGCCAGCAGTTTCACGGGACAGTCCTACGAGCAGTACTTC.

V and J are TRBV20-1 and TRBJ2-3; TRBD2 matches 9 bases. Trimming took 4 bases from V and 4 from J; bases not matched to a gene: 6. Germline CDR1 reads DFQATT; CDR2 reads SNEGSKA (reference sequence). This CDR3 has 14 amino acids. The CDR3, as DNA: TGCAGTGCTATGGCTAGCGGGAATCCAGATACGCAGTATTTT. It specifies CSAMASGNPDTQYF.

The chain joins TRBV28 to TRBJ2-4; D not certain. CDR1 is MDHEN and CDR2 is SYDVKM in the germline V gene. This CDR3 region has 13 residues. Trimming removed 7 bases at V and 3 bases at J, with 10 bases between. The CDR3 sequence is CASTDWDKNIQYF. In nucleotides, the CDR3 is TGTGCCAGCACCGACTGGGACAAAAACATTCAGTACTTC.

The V gene is TRBV6-2 or TRBV6-3, the J gene TRBJ1-1; D is unclear. Trimming removed 6 bases from V and 0 bases from J, with 11 bases in between. CDR1 is MNHEY and CDR2 is SVGEGT in the germline V gene. CDR3 length: 14 amino acids. The CDR3 DNA reads as TGTGCCAGCAGACACCTGGGCATGAACACTGAAGCTTTCTTT. Protein: CASRHLGMNTEAFF.

This clonotype was recorded a few times. The chain employs TRBV12-3 or TRBV12-4 and TRBJ2-1; 10 nucleotides agree with TRBD1. The length of the CDR3 is 16 residues. Losses at the gene ends were 8 bases for V and 5 bases for J; bases not matched to a gene: 12. CDR3 sequence: CASAPTVGTGDNEQFF. The CDR3 DNA is TGTGCCAGCGCCCCCACGGTCGGGACAGGGGACAATGAGCAGTTCTTC.

This clonotype was seen many times. The rearrangement uses TRBV20-1 and TRBJ2-5; 15 nucleotides line up with TRBD2. The CDR3 length is 18 residues. Per the germline V gene, CDR1 is DFQATT and CDR2 is SNEGSKA (reference sequence). Trimming removed 0 bases from V and 5 bases from J; junction bases left unmatched: 10. The CDR3 DNA reads as TGCAGTGCTAGAGATTATATTCCGGGACTAGCGGGAGGTGAGACCCAGTACTTC. Translated, it gives CSARDYIPGLAGGETQYF.

This clonotype was counted only a few times. The chain couples TRBV7-2 to TRBJ1-1, with no clear D. V gave up 3 bases and J gave up 6 bases, with 11 bases separating them. Germline CDR1 and CDR2: SGHTA and FQGNSA. CDR3 size: 13 residues. The CDR3 DNA is TGTGCCAGCAGCTTTTGGCGGTCGTCTGAAGCTTTCTTT. Residues: CASSFWRSSEAFF. The full variable domain, completed using reference TRBV7-2 and TRBJ1-1, is GAGVSQSPSNKVTEKGKDVELRCDPISGHTALYWYRQSLGQGLEFLIYFQGNSAPDKSGLPSDRFSAERTGGSVSTLTIQRTQQEDSAVYLCASSFWRSSEAFFGQGTRLTVV.

V usage is TRBV6-2 or TRBV6-3 and J usage is TRBJ2-7; a weak D match, TRBD1 (5 bases). Trimming left V 1 base short and J 6 bases short, with 7 bases between. Germline V lookup: CDR1 MNHEY, CDR2 SVGEGT. The CDR3 is 12 amino acids. CDR3 loop: CASSYLRGEQYF. CDR3 nucleotides: TGTGCCAGCAGTTACTTAAGGGGCGAGCAGTACTTC.